This T cell receptor beta chain originates from a study of T cells in Graves' hyperthyroidism and ophthalmopathy. This clonotype was seen ten or more times. The antigen is undetermined. RNA transcripts were the template for amplifying TCR beta CDR3 regions. HTBI primers drove first-round RT-PCR of the TCR CDR3. TCRdb recomputed calls from the multiplex PCR reads with MiXCR, one row per CDR3 protein. There are 500,000 to 650,000 distinct CDR3 sequences in the sample; 40% to 50% occur only once, and about 43% lies in the top ten. Findings and limits, study-wide: Separation of ophthalmopathy from stable hyperthyroidism was achieved by a 13 V-J model.

The TCR sequence derives from an adult woman with Graves' disease, either hyperthyroidism or ophthalmopathy (not recorded which). Material: peripheral blood or thyroid tissue (not recorded which).

The DNA for the CDR3 is TGTGCCAGCAGCTCCTTGACTGGGGGAGCTTTCTTT. It yields the protein CASSSLTGGAFF. The chain is built from TRBV5-8 and TRBJ1-1; a weak D match, TRBD1 (5 bases). Trimming removed 3 bases at V and 10 bases at J, with 13 bases between. Germline V gene sequence: CDR1 SGHTS, CDR2 YDEGEE. This CDR3 is 12 amino acids long.